These T cell receptor beta chains were read from a single sample in a study of blood T cell repertoires in COVID-19. Produced via immunoSEQ multiplex PCR; TCRdb's table is partial and in-frame only. The sample holds fewer than 350,000 clones, 89% seen once. The sequenced material came from PBMCs or T cells enriched from blood (not recorded which). All receptors come from a man aged 60 to 69 who had recovered from COVID-19. CDR3s include the opening cysteine and the closing phenylalanine or tryptophan. D genes are given only for firm matches. Where a row states a size, it is once, few, many or the class of an expanded clone; other rows omit it.

>NA|TRBJ2-7|TRBD2|TRBV9|14
CASSAGTSGYEQYF
TGTGCCAGCAGCGCCGGGACTAGCGGTTACGAGCAGTACTTC
>NA|TRBJ2-1|NA|TRBV19|16
CASSPPPRAGGSEQFF
TGTGCCAGTAGTCCTCCCCCCCGCGCCGGAGGGAGTGAGCAGTTCTTC
>once|TRBJ2-7|TRBD2|TRBV9|15
CASSPTSGATYEQYF
TGTGCCAGCAGCCCCACTAGCGGAGCCACCTACGAGCAGTACTTC
>NA|TRBJ2-3|NA|TRBV5-1|12
CASSFQGDTQYF
TGCGCCAGCAGCTTCCAGGGAGATACGCAGTATTTT
>NA|TRBJ2-4|NA|TRBV21-1|18
CASSDGTGWCAAKNIQYF
TGTGCCAGCAGCGACGGGACAGGGTGGTGTGCGGCCAAAAACATTCAGTACTTC
>NA|TRBJ1-2|NA|TRBV6-2/TRBV6-3|11
CASSYSRSYTF
TGTGCCAGCAGTTACTCTAGAAGCTACACCTTC
>NA|TRBJ1-1|NA|TRBV7-9|13
CASRSQSGTEAFF
TGTGCCAGCAGATCGCAGAGCGGCACTGAAGCTTTCTTT
>NA|TRBJ2-1|TRBD1|TRBV7-9|18
CASSVIYPGQGAVNEQFF
TGTGCCAGCAGCGTAATTTATCCGGGACAGGGGGCCGTTAATGAGCAGTTCTTC
>NA|TRBJ2-3|TRBD2|TRBV11-2|14
CASGLAGAEDTQYF
TGTGCCAGCGGACTAGCGGGAGCGGAAGATACGCAGTATTTT
>NA|TRBJ2-1|TRBD1|TRBV7-9|15
CASSFGRGPYNEQFF
TGTGCCAGCAGCTTCGGCAGGGGGCCCTACAATGAGCAGTTCTTC
>NA|TRBJ2-7|TRBD1|TRBV11-3|13
CATWDRGSNEQYF
TGTGCCACTTGGGACAGGGGATCGAACGAGCAGTACTTC
>NA|TRBJ2-3|TRBD2|TRBV5-6|18
CASSYRTSGKLSTDTQYF
TGTGCCAGCAGCTACCGGACTAGCGGGAAACTCAGCACAGATACGCAGTATTTT
>NA|TRBJ2-5|TRBD2|TRBV4-3|20
CASSQRSRTSLSHPQETQYF
TGCGCCAGCAGCCAACGTTCAAGGACTAGTTTATCCCACCCCCAAGAGACCCAGTACTTC
>NA|TRBJ2-5|NA|TRBV5-6|17
CASSWPSGGGGQETQYF
TGTGCCAGCAGCTGGCCGAGTGGGGGAGGGGGACAAGAGACCCAGTACTTC
>NA|TRBJ1-6|NA|TRBV10-3|17
CAISESTLSSYNSPLHF
TGTGCCATCAGTGAGTCGACTCTGAGCTCCTATAATTCACCCCTCCACTTT
>NA|TRBJ1-2|TRBD1|TRBV28|18
CASSFLGQGGGGRAGYTF
TGTGCCAGCAGTTTTCTTGGACAGGGGGGAGGTGGACGTGCAGGCTACACCTTC
>NA|TRBJ2-2|TRBD1|TRBV2|14
CASSGTGGSGELFF
TGTGCCAGCAGCGGGACAGGGGGCTCCGGGGAGCTGTTTTTT
>NA|TRBJ2-3|NA|TRBV21-1|18
CASSKELAETTNTDTQYF
TGTGCCAGCAGCAAAGAACTAGCGGAGACTACCAACACAGATACGCAGTATTTT
>few|TRBJ2-1|NA|TRBV15|16
CATSRGRQTQNNEQFF
TGTGCCACCAGCAGAGGTCGACAGACCCAAAACAATGAGCAGTTCTTC
>NA|TRBJ2-3|NA|TRBV28|15
CASSSRATTLDTQYF
TGTGCCAGCAGTTCCAGGGCTACTACCCTTGATACGCAGTATTTT
>NA|TRBJ1-1|NA|TRBV7-3|16
CASSSRPVQENTEAFF
TGTGCCAGCAGCTCCCGCCCGGTTCAGGAGAACACTGAAGCTTTCTTT
>once|TRBJ1-1|TRBD1|TRBV2|14
CASSEGQVRTEAFF
TGTGCCAGCAGTGAGGGACAGGTGAGGACTGAAGCTTTCTTT
>NA|TRBJ2-7|TRBD1|TRBV6-5|13
CASSWGQQYEQYF
TGTGCCAGCAGTTGGGGACAGCAGTACGAGCAGTACTTC
>NA|TRBJ2-7|TRBD2|TRBV9|17
CASSVEAGGPFFREQYF
TGTGCCAGCAGCGTAGAAGCGGGAGGGCCTTTTTTTCGCGAGCAGTACTTC
>NA|TRBJ1-3|NA|TRBV19|12
CASQGSGNTIYF
TGTGCCAGCCAGGGTTCTGGAAACACCATATATTTT
>once|TRBJ2-1|TRBD2|TRBV28|19
CASSSGALRTSGFDNEQFF
TGTGCCAGCAGTTCCGGGGCCCTAAGGACTAGCGGGTTTGACAATGAGCAGTTCTTC
>NA|TRBJ1-4|TRBD1|TRBV29-1|14
CSVATTGKNEKLFF
TGCAGCGTAGCTACGACAGGGAAGAACGAAAAACTGTTTTTT
>NA|TRBJ2-7|TRBD2|TRBV10-1|15
CASSESGTSGYEQYF
TGCGCCAGCAGTGAGTCCGGGACTAGCGGTTACGAGCAGTACTTC
>NA|TRBJ2-1|NA|TRBV12-5|17
CASGLVLAGGLNNEQFF
TGTGCTAGTGGTTTGGTACTAGCAGGAGGGCTTAACAATGAGCAGTTCTTC